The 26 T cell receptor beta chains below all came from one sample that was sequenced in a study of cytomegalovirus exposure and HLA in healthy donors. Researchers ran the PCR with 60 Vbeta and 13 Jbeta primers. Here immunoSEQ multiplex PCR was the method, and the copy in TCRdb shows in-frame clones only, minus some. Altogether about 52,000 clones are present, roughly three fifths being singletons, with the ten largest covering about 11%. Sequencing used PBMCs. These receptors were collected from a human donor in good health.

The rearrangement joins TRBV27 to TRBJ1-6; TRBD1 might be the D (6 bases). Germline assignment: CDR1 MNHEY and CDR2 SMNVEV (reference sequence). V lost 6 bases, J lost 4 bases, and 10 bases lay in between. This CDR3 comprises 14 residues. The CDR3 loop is CASRTQGYNSPLHF. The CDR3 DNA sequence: TGTGCCAGCAGGACCCAGGGGTATAATTCACCCCTCCACTTT.

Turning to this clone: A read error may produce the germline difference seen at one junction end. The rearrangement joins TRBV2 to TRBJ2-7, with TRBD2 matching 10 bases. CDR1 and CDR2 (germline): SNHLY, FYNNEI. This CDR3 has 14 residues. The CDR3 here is CASSESLAGVALDF. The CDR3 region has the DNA TGTGCCAGCAGTGAAAGTCTAGCGGGGGTGGCTTTGGACTTC.

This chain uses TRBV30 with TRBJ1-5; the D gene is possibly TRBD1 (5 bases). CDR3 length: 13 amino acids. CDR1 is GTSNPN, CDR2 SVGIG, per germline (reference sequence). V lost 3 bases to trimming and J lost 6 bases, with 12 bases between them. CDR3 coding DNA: TGTGCCTGGAGCCTCAACGGGGGTCAGCCCCAGCATTTT. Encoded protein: CAWSLNGGQPQHF.

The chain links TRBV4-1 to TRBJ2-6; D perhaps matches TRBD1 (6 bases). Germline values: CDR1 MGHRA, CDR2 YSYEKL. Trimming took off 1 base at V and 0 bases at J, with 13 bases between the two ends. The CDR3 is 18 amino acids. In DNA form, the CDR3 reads TGCGCCAGCAGCCAAGTACAGGGCTTAAGCTCTGGGGCCAACGTCCTGACTTTC. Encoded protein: CASSQVQGLSSGANVLTF.

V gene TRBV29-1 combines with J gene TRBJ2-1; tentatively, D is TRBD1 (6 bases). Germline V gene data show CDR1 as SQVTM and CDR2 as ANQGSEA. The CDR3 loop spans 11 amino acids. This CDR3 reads CGTGNGDEQFF. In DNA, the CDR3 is TGCGGAACAGGGAATGGGGATGAGCAGTTCTTC.

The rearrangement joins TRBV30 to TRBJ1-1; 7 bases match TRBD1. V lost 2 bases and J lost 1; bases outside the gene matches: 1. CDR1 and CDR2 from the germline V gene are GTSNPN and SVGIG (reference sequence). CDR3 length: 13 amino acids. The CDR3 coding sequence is TGTGCCTGGAGTTGGACAGGGAACACTGAAGCTTTCTTT. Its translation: CAWSWTGNTEAFF.

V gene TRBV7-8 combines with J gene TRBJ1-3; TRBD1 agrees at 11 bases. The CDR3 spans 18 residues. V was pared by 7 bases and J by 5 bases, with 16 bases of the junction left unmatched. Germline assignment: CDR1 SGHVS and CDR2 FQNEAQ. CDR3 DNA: TGTGCCAGCATCGCTGGCAGGACAGGGGGCCTTTTGCGAAACACCATATATTTT. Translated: CASIAGRTGGLLRNTIYF. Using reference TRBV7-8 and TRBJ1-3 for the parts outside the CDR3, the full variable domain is GAGVSQSPRYKVAKRGQDVALRCDPISGHVSLFWYQQALGQGPEFLTYFQNEAQLDKSGLPSDRFFAERPEGSVSTLKIQRTQQEDSAVYLCASIAGRTGGLLRNTIYFGEGSWLTVV.

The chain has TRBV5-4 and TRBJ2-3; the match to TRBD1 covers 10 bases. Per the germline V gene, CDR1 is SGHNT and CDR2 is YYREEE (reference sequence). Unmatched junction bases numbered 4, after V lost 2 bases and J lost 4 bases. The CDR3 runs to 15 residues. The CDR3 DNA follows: TGTGCCAGCAGCTTAAGGACAGGGGGAGCAGATACGCAGTATTTT. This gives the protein CASSLRTGGADTQYF. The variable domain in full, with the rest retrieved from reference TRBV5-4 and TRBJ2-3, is ETGVTQSPTHLIKTRGQQVTLRCSSQSGHNTVSWYQQALGQGPQFIFQYYREEENGRGNFPPRFSGLQFPNYSSELNVNALELDDSALYLCASSLRTGGADTQYFGPGTRLTVL.

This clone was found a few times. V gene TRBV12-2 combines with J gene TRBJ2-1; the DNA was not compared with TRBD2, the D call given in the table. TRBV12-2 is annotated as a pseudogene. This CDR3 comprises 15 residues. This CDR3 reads CASLPGGGIYNEQFF. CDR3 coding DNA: TGTGCAAGTCTCCCGGGAGGGGGAATCTACAATGAGCAGTTCTTC.

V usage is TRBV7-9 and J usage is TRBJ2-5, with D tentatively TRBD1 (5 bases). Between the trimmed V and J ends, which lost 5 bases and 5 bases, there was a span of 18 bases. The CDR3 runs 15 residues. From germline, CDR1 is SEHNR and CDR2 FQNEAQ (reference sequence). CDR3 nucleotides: TGTGCCAGCAGCCCGAGGCAGGGTATTATGGAGACCCAGTACTTC. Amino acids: CASSPRQGIMETQYF.

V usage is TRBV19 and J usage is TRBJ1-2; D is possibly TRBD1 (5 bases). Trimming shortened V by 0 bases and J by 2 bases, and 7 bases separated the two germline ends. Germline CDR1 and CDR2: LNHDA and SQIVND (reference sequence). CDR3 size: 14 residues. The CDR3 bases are TGTGCCAGTAGTATAGATCAGGGAAACTATGGCTACACCTTC. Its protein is CASSIDQGNYGYTF.

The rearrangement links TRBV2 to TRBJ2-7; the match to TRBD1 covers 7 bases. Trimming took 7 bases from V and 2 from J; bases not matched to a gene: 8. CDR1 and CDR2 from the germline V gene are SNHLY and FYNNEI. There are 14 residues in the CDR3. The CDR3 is CASMKLQGPYEQYF. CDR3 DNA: TGTGCCAGCATGAAACTACAGGGGCCCTACGAGCAGTACTTC.

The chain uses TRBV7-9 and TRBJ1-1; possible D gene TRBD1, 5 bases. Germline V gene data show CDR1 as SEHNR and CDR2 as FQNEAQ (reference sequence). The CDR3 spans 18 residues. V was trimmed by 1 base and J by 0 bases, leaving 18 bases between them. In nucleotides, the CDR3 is TGTGCCAGCAGCTTAGAGGGGTGGGGAGGTCGGGTGAACACTGAAGCTTTCTTT. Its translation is CASSLEGWGGRVNTEAFF. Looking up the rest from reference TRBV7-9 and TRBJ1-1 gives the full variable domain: DTGVSQNPRHKITKRGQNVTFRCDPISEHNRLYWYRQTLGQGPEFLTYFQNEAQLEKSRLLSDRFSAERPKGSFSTLEIQRTEQGDSAMYLCASSLEGWGGRVNTEAFFGQGTRLTVV.

The CDR3 is CASSYSIRSGGGEQYF. In DNA, the CDR3 is TGTGCCAGCAGTTACTCGATACGGAGCGGGGGCGGCGAGCAGTACTTC. J is TRBJ2-7 and V is TRBV6-6, with 8 positions matching TRBD2. In germline, CDR1 is MNHNY, CDR2 SVGAGI (reference sequence). The CDR3 spans 16 residues. V shed 0 bases, J shed 6 bases, and the junction held 10 bases outside the gene matches.

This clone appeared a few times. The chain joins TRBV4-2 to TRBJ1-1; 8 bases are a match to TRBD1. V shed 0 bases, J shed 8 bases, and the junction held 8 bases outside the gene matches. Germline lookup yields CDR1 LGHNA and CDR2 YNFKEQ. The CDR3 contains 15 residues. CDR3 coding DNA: TGTGCCAGCAGCCAAGACAGAGCAGGGGGCGTAGAAGCTTTCTTT. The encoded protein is CASSQDRAGGVEAFF.

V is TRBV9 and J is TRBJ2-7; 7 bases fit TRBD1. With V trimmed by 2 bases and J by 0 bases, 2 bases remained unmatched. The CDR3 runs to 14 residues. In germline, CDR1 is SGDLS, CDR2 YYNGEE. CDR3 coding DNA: TGTGCCAGCAGCGTTTCAGGGGGCTCCTACGAGCAGTACTTC. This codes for CASSVSGGSYEQYF.

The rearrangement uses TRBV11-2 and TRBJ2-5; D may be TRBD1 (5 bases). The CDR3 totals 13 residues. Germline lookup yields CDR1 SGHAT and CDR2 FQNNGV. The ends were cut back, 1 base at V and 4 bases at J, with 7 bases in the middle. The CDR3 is CASSLGGAETQYF. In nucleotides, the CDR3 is TGTGCCAGCAGCTTAGGGGGCGCAGAGACCCAGTACTTC.

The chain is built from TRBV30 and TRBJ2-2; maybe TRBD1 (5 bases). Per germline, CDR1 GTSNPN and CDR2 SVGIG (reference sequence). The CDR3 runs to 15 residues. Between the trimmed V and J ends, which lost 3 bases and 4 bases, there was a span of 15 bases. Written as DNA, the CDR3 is TGTGCCTGGAGAAGGGGTGTAGTAGGCACCGGGGAGCTGTTTTTT. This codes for CAWRRGVVGTGELFF.

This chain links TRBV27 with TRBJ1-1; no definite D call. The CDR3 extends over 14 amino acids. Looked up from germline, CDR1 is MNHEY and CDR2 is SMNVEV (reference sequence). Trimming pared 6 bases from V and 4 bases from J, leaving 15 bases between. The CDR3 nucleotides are TGTGCCAGCAGAGGAGGGCGATGGGTCACTGAAGCTTTCTTT. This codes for CASRGGRWVTEAFF.

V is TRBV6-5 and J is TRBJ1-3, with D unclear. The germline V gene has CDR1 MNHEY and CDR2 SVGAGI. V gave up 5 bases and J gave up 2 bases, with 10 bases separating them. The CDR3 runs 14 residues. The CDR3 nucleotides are TGTGCCAGCAGTGGGCCATCCGCTGGAAACACCATATATTTT. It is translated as CASSGPSAGNTIYF.

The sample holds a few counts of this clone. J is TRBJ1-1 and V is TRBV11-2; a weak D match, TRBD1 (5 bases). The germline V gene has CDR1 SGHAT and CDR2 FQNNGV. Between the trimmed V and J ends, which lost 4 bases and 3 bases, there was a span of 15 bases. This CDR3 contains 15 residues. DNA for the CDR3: TGTGCCAGCAGCTCTCTGAGGACATGGGACACTGAAGCTTTCTTT. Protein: CASSSLRTWDTEAFF.

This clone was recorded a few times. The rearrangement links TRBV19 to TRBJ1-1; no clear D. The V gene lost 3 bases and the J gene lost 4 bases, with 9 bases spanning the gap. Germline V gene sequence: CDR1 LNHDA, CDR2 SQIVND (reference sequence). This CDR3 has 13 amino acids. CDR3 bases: TGTGCCAGTAGTATTGGGGAGACCACTGAAGCTTTCTTT. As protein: CASSIGETTEAFF.

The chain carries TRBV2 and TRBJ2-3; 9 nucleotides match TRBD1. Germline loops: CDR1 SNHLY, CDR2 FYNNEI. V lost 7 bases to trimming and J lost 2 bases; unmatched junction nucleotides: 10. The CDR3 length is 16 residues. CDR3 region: CASNNPGQGATDTQYF. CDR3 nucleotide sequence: TGTGCCAGCAATAATCCGGGACAGGGTGCCACAGATACGCAGTATTTT.

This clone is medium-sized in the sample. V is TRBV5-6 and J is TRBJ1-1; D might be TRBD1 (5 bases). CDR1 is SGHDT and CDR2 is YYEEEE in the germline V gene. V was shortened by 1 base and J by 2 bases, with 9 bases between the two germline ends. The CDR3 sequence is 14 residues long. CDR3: CASSLLGVNTEAFF. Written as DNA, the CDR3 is TGTGCCAGCAGCTTGTTAGGGGTCAACACTGAAGCTTTCTTT.

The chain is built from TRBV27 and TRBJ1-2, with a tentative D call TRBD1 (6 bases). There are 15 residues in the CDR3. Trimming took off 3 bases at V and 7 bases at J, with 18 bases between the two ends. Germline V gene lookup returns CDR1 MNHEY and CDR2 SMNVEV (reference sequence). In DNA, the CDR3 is TGTGCCAGCAGTTTCCCCGGAGCAGGGGTCTTTGGCTACACCTTC. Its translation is CASSFPGAGVFGYTF.

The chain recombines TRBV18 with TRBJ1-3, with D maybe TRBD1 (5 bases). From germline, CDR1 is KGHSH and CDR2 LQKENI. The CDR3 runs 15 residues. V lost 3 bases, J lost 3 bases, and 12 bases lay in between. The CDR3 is CASSPPGGDGNTIYF. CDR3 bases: TGTGCCAGCTCACCCCCCGGGGGGGATGGAAACACCATATATTTT. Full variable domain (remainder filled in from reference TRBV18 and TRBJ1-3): NAGVMQNPRHLVRRRGQEARLRCSPMKGHSHVYWYRQLPEEGLKFMVYLQKENIIDESGMPKERFSAEFPKEGPSILRIQQVVRGDSAAYFCASSPPGGDGNTIYFGEGSWLTVV.